This TCR beta chain was found in a study of CD8 T cells in ankylosing spondylitis. This clonotype has more than one count but fewer than ten. This CDR3 spans 15 amino acids. V lost 0 bases and J 7 bases, leaving 13 bases between the germline ends. Germline CDR1 reads LGHDT; CDR2 reads YNNKEL (reference sequence). One entry per CDR3 protein results from TCRdb running MiXCR on the 5' RACE reads. This table has roughly 250,000 distinct CDR3 sequences, roughly 10% appearing once. Source material: blood, either unsorted or a sorted T cell fraction (not recorded which). The rearrangement joins TRBV3-1 to TRBJ2-1, with a tentative D call TRBD1 (6 bases). The receptor comes from a male donor with ankylosing spondylitis or in good health (not recorded which). CDR3 in amino acids: CASSQDWQGRNEQFF. As DNA, the CDR3 is TGTGCCAGCAGCCAAGATTGGCAGGGGAGAAATGAGCAGTTCTTC.